This passage covers 19 T cell receptor beta chains from one sample sequenced in a study of post-analysis software for immune sequencing data. Unique-molecular-identifier-tagged TCR beta cDNA libraries were used. TCRdb re-called the PCR reads with MiXCR, one entry per CDR3 protein. The data contain 740,000 or so distinct CDR3 sequences, roughly 58% of them seen just once; the ten biggest clones take up around 4.5%. The study, taken as a whole, reports: Patients used several TRBV segments, including TRBV5-6, TRBV5-1 and TRBV20-1, more often than controls.

For these TCRs, the target antigens are not known. What was sequenced was blood. Receptors originate from a girl aged 10 to 17 with multiple sclerosis.

In this sample, this clonotype turned up a few times. This rearrangement joins TRBV7-3 to TRBJ2-3; D gene ambiguous. Germline CDR1 is SGHTA and CDR2 is FQGTGA. This CDR3 has 15 amino acids. With 5 bases removed from V and 4 bases from J, the gap between germline ends came to 16 bases. CDR3 sequence: CASSPQGRTADTQYF. The CDR3, as DNA: TGTGCCAGCAGCCCCCAAGGCCGTACGGCAGATACGCAGTATTTT.

The V gene is TRBV7-9, the J gene TRBJ2-5; 7 positions match TRBD2. From germline, CDR1 is SEHNR and CDR2 FQNEAQ (reference sequence). The trim removed 5 bases at V and 1 base at J, leaving 7 bases unmatched. The CDR3 consists of 15 residues. CDR3 amino acids: CASSLGREFQETQYF. Written as DNA, the CDR3 is TGTGCCAGCAGCCTGGGGAGGGAGTTCCAAGAGACCCAGTACTTC.

The chain carries TRBV29-1 and TRBJ2-3; D ambiguous. The CDR3 runs to 13 residues. V was shortened by 6 bases and J by 0 bases, with 10 bases between the two germline ends. Germline V gene lookup returns CDR1 SQVTM and CDR2 ANQGSEA. DNA for the CDR3: TGCAGCGTACAAGATAGTAGCACAGATACGCAGTATTTT. Its protein is CSVQDSSTDTQYF.

Only one count was recorded for this clonotype. The chain links TRBV29-1 to TRBJ2-3; D remains unclear. Trimming took 5 bases from V and 1 from J, leaving 13 bases between them. CDR1 is SQVTM, CDR2 ANQGSEA, per germline. CDR3 size: 14 residues. DNA for the CDR3: TGCAGCGTTTCTAACGGTGGTGGCACAGATACGCAGTATTTT. It is translated as CSVSNGGGTDTQYF.

In this sample, this clonotype turned up once. V is TRBV7-9 and J is TRBJ1-2; 7 nucleotides agree with TRBD1. This CDR3 has 17 amino acids. Germline CDR1 reads SEHNR; CDR2 reads FQNEAQ (reference sequence). The V segment lost 5 bases and the J segment 2 bases; nucleotides outside the gene matches: 14. CDR3 nucleotides: TGTGCCAGCAGCCAGACTCCTAGGACAGGTGGAAACTATGGCTACACCTTC. Protein: CASSQTPRTGGNYGYTF. Combining the CDR3 with reference TRBV7-9 and TRBJ1-2 gives the whole variable domain DTGVSQNPRHKITKRGQNVTFRCDPISEHNRLYWYRQTLGQGPEFLTYFQNEAQLEKSRLLSDRFSAERPKGSFSTLEIQRTEQGDSAMYLCASSQTPRTGGNYGYTFGSGTRLTVV.

This clonotype was counted once. The final CDR3 position lacks the conserved phenylalanine or tryptophan, pointing to a likely read error. V is TRBV2 and J is TRBJ2-1, with D unclear. Trimming removed 2 bases at V and 7 bases at J, with 6 bases between. Germline V gene data show CDR1 as SNHLY and CDR2 as FYNNEI. The CDR3 totals 12 residues. This CDR3 is CASSEKLNEQFL. CDR3 DNA sequence: TGTGCCAGCAGTGAAAAACTTAATGAGCAGTTCTTA.

This chain links TRBV6-2 or TRBV6-3 with TRBJ1-1; D might be TRBD1 (5 bases). This CDR3 has 14 residues. CDR1 and CDR2 (germline): MNHEY, SVGEGT. Trimming removed 6 bases at V and 11 bases at J, with 22 bases between. The CDR3 DNA reads TGTGCCAGCAGCCTGATCGGGGGTCAAATTGAGGCTTTCTTT. Protein product: CASSLIGGQIEAFF.

This clonotype has just one count. This chain joins TRBV9 and TRBJ2-5, with D possibly matching TRBD2 (6 bases). V was clipped by 3 bases and J by 2 bases, with 20 bases between them. The CDR3 contains 17 residues. Looked up from germline, CDR1 is SGDLS and CDR2 is YYNGEE. As DNA, the CDR3 is TGTGCCAGCAGCGGGGCGAGTGGGGGAGGCCCGCAAGAGACCCAGTACTTC. Protein: CASSGASGGGPQETQYF.

The chain uses TRBV20-1 and TRBJ2-3; D call uncertain. In germline, CDR1 is DFQATT, CDR2 SNEGSKA (reference sequence). V was shortened by 3 bases and J by 4 bases, with 20 bases between the two germline ends. The CDR3 spans 16 residues. The CDR3 bases are TGCAGTGCTAGCCTATTAGGTAGAGATAACGCAGATACGCAGTATTTT. Translating gives CSASLLGRDNADTQYF.

This chain connects TRBV10-3 to TRBJ2-5; 11 bases agree with TRBD2. The CDR3 has 14 amino acids. Germline lookup yields CDR1 ENHRY and CDR2 SYGVKD. J lost 4 bases, V lost 6 bases, and 4 bases had no gene match. This CDR3 is CAISPLAGVETQYF. The CDR3 bases are TGTGCCATCAGCCCACTAGCGGGAGTAGAGACCCAGTACTTC.

The table lists this clonotype with a few counts. The chain joins TRBV20-1 to TRBJ2-6; D is perhaps TRBD2 (6 bases). Germline assignment: CDR1 DFQATT and CDR2 SNEGSKA (reference sequence). Trimming removed 4 bases from V and 4 bases from J, with 11 bases in between. The CDR3 runs 14 residues. CDR3 loop: CSAKEGAGANVLTF. CDR3 nucleotides: TGCAGTGCTAAGGAGGGTGCAGGGGCCAACGTCCTGACTTTC.

This rearrangement joins TRBV3-1 to TRBJ2-7, with unresolved D. V was shortened by 4 bases and J by 2 bases, with 12 bases between the two germline ends. Germline loops: CDR1 LGHDT, CDR2 YNNKEL (reference sequence). The CDR3 consists of 14 residues. CDR3 residues: CASSLAPGTYEQYF. CDR3 in DNA: TGTGCCAGCAGCCTTGCCCCTGGAACCTACGAGCAGTACTTC.

This chain joins TRBV30 and TRBJ2-3; D gene unclear. This CDR3 comprises 13 residues. The germline gives CDR1 GTSNPN, CDR2 SVGIG (reference sequence). V gave up 4 bases and J gave up 0 bases, with 8 bases separating them. The CDR3 spells CAWNAASTDTQYF. CDR3 sequence (DNA): TGTGCCTGGAACGCGGCTAGCACAGATACGCAGTATTTT.

This clonotype was seen more than once but under ten times. The chain recombines TRBV6-6 with TRBJ2-5; maybe TRBD2 (6 bases). The CDR3 totals 12 residues. Trimming took off 8 bases at V and 2 bases at J, with 9 bases between the two ends. CDR1 and CDR2 (germline): MNHNY, SVGAGI (reference sequence). The CDR3 loop is CASGRIQETQYF. CDR3 sequence (DNA): TGTGCCAGCGGGAGGATTCAAGAGACCCAGTACTTC.

This CDR3 reads CASSEGRVNQPQHF. The CDR3 region has the DNA TGTGCCAGCAGCGAAGGACGGGTAAATCAGCCCCAGCATTTT. The V call is TRBV7-9, the J call TRBJ1-5, with no clear D. The CDR3 extends over 14 amino acids. Trimming took 5 bases from V and 4 from J, leaving 12 bases between them. In germline, CDR1 is SEHNR, CDR2 FQNEAQ (reference sequence).

The gene calls are TRBV9 and TRBJ2-4; TRBD2 is a possible D gene (5 bases). The last part of the DNA fits TRBJ2-7 better; the J call may be wrong. CDR3 length equals 17 residues. Germline V gene data show CDR1 as SGDLS and CDR2 as YYNGEE. CDR3 DNA: TGTGCCAGCAGCGTAGAGGCCTCGGGGTGGACTGGCGACGAGCAGTACTTC. It codes for CASSVEASGWTGDEQYF.

The rearrangement joins TRBV29-1 to TRBJ2-1, with 14 positions matching TRBD2. Matching the DNA end better, TRBJ2-7 makes the J call doubtful. This CDR3 spans 15 amino acids. CDR1 and CDR2 (germline): SQVTM, ANQGSEA. In nucleotides, the CDR3 is TGCAGCGTTGCAACCGGGACTAGCGGGAGTGATGAGCAGTACTTC. As protein: CSVATGTSGSDEQYF.

This clonotype came up a few times. The chain links TRBV29-1 to TRBJ2-7, with TRBD1 as a possible D gene (5 bases). Germline CDR1 reads SQVTM; CDR2 reads ANQGSEA. This CDR3 is 12 amino acids long. V was trimmed by 4 bases and J by 2 bases, leaving 9 bases between them. As DNA, the CDR3 is TGCAGCGTTGTACAGGAGACCTACGAGCAGTACTTC. Translated, it gives CSVVQETYEQYF.

This chain joins TRBV5-4 and TRBJ2-3; a possible D gene is TRBD1 (6 bases). Germline-derived CDR1 and CDR2 are SGHNT and YYREEE (reference sequence). V was clipped by 3 bases and J by 6 bases, with 20 bases between them. CDR3 length: 16 amino acids. The CDR3 DNA is TGTGCCAGCAGCTGGGGTCGTGGGGGCGCTCGGGATACGCAGTATTTT. It is translated as CASSWGRGGARDTQYF.